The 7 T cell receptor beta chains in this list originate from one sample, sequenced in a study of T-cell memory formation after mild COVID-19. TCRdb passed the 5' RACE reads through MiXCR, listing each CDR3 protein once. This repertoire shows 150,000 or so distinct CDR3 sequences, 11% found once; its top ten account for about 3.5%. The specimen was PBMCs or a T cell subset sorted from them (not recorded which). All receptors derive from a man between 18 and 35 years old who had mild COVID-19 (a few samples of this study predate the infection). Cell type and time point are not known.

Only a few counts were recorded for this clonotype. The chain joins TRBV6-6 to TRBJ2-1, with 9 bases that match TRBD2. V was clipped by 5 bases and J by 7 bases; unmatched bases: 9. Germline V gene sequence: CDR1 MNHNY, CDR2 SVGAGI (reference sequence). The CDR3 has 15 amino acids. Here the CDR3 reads CASSAQAGGPNEQFF. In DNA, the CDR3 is TGTGCCAGCAGTGCGCAGGCGGGGGGGCCAAATGAGCAGTTCTTC.

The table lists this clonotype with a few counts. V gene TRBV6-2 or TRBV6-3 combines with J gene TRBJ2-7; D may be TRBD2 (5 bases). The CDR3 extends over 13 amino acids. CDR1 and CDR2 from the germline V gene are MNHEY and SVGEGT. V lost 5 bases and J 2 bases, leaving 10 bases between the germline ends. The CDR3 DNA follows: TGTGCCAGCAGTCGGACCGGGACCTACGAGCAGTACTTC. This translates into CASSRTGTYEQYF.

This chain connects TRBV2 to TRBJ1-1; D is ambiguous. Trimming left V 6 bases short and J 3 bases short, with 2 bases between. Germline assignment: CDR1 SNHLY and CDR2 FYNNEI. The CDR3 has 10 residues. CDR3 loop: CASRYTEAFF. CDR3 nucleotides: TGTGCCAGCAGGTACACTGAAGCTTTCTTT.

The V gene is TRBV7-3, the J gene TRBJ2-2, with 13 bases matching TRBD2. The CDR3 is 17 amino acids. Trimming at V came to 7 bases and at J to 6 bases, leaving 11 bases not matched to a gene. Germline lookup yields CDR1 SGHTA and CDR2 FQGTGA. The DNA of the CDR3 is TGTGCCAGCAAGAGGACTAGCGGGGGCGCCCGTCCCGGGGAGCTGTTTTTT. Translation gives CASKRTSGGARPGELFF.

CDR3 in amino acids: CAISVGIGMVAEQFF. The CDR3 nucleotides are TGTGCCATCAGTGTTGGGATAGGGATGGTAGCTGAGCAGTTCTTC. The gene calls are TRBV10-3 and TRBJ2-1; D unresolved. The CDR3 spans 15 residues. V was trimmed by 4 bases and J by 9 bases, leaving 19 bases between them. Germline CDR1 reads ENHRY; CDR2 reads SYGVKD.

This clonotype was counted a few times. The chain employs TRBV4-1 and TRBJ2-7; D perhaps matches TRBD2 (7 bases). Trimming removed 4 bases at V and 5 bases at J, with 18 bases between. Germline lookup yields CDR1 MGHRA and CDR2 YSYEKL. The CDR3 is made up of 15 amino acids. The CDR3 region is CASSPQYGGLDEQYF. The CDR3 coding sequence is TGCGCCAGCAGCCCCCAATACGGGGGGCTGGACGAGCAGTACTTC.

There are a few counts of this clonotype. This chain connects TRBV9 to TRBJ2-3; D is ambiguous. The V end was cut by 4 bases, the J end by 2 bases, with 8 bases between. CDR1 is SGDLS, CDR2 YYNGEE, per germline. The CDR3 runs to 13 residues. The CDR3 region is CASSSRPTDTQYF. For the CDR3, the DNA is TGTGCCAGCAGCTCGAGGCCCACAGATACGCAGTATTTT. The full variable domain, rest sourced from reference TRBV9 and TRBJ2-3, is DSGVTQTPKHLITATGQRVTLRCSPRSGDLSVYWYQQSLDQGLQFLIQYYNGEERAKGNILERFSAQQFPDLHSELNLSSLELGDSALYFCASSSRPTDTQYFGPGTRLTVL.